The 22 T cell receptor beta chains listed next were all sequenced from one sample in a study of blood T cell repertoires in COVID-19. Sequencing used immunoSEQ multiplex PCR; TCRdb keeps in-frame clones, though not all of them. Of around 70,000 clones in the sample, 70% to 80% are singletons; the top ten hold approximately 23%. Sequencing was carried out using peripheral blood. These receptors all stem from a human donor in a cohort sampled during active COVID-19.

V gene TRBV19 combines with J gene TRBJ2-1, with D perhaps TRBD2 (5 bases). The CDR3 sequence is 15 residues long. Germline V gene lookup returns CDR1 LNHDA and CDR2 SQIVND (reference sequence). The V gene lost 7 bases and the J gene lost 0 bases, with 13 bases spanning the gap. As DNA, the CDR3 is TGTGCCAGTAACCCTGGCGGGTCCTCCTACAATGAGCAGTTCTTC. This translates into CASNPGGSSYNEQFF.

This chain joins TRBV6-5 and TRBJ2-2; 7 bases line up with TRBD1. The germline V gene has CDR1 MNHEY and CDR2 SVGAGI. This CDR3 spans 14 amino acids. The V gene end was trimmed by 9 bases and the J gene end by 4 bases; junction bases not matched to a gene: 8. CDR3 residues: CASRGQAATGELFF. In DNA, the CDR3 is TGTGCCAGTAGAGGACAGGCCGCCACCGGGGAGCTGTTTTTT.

This sequence joins TRBV19 and TRBJ2-3; D is possibly TRBD1 (6 bases). Germline V gives CDR1 LNHDA, CDR2 SQIVND (reference sequence). The V gene lost 3 bases and the J gene lost 1 base, with 11 bases spanning the gap. This CDR3 is built from 15 residues. CDR3 sequence reads: CASSIGRGGTDTQYF. Written as DNA, the CDR3 is TGTGCCAGTAGTATTGGCAGGGGTGGCACAGATACGCAGTATTTT.

The chain uses TRBV10-3 and TRBJ2-7, with no clear D. The CDR3 is 15 amino acids. Per germline, CDR1 ENHRY and CDR2 SYGVKD. V lost 4 bases and J lost 2, with 15 bases in between. Here the CDR3 reads CAISAVRRNAYEQYF. As DNA, the CDR3 is TGTGCCATCAGTGCGGTTAGGCGGAATGCCTACGAGCAGTACTTC.

The chain carries TRBV18 and TRBJ1-3; D ambiguous. The CDR3 covers 16 residues. Germline CDR1 is KGHSH and CDR2 is LQKENI. Trimming stripped 0 bases from V and 4 bases from J, with 13 bases between. CDR3 loop: CASSPPSGVGGNTIYF. CDR3 bases: TGTGCCAGCTCACCACCGTCGGGTGTTGGCGGAAACACCATATATTTT. The full variable domain, completed using reference TRBV18 and TRBJ1-3, is NAGVMQNPRHLVRRRGQEARLRCSPMKGHSHVYWYRQLPEEGLKFMVYLQKENIIDESGMPKERFSAEFPKEGPSILRIQQVVRGDSAAYFCASSPPSGVGGNTIYFGEGSWLTVV.

The chain joins TRBV6-2 or TRBV6-3 to TRBJ2-3, with TRBD1 matching over 7 bases. CDR1 is MNHEY and CDR2 is SVGEGT in the germline V gene. V gave up 5 bases and J gave up 1 base; unmatched junction bases: 9. This CDR3 has 16 amino acids. The CDR3 DNA is TGTGCCAGCAGTCAATACAGGGGTACGGGCACAGATACGCAGTATTTT. The encoded protein is CASSQYRGTGTDTQYF.

The chain carries TRBV10-1 and TRBJ2-3; unclear D gene. There are 15 residues in the CDR3. Germline-derived CDR1 and CDR2 are WNHNN and SYGVQD (reference sequence). V lost 6 bases, J lost 5 bases, and 18 bases lay in between. The CDR3 sequence: CASSREVPPGDTQYF. The CDR3 coding sequence is TGCGCCAGCAGCCGAGAGGTACCTCCCGGAGATACGCAGTATTTT.

The genes are TRBV12-3 or TRBV12-4 and TRBJ2-3; a weak D match, TRBD1 (6 bases). The CDR3 length is 13 residues. Trimming stripped 3 bases from V and 5 bases from J, with 9 bases between. The CDR3 sequence: CASSFQGRDTQYF. In DNA form, the CDR3 reads TGTGCCAGCAGTTTCCAGGGGAGAGATACGCAGTATTTT.

This clone came up once. The chain recombines TRBV10-3 with TRBJ2-7, with D hard to call. Germline lookup yields CDR1 ENHRY and CDR2 SYGVKD. The V end was cut by 0 bases, the J end by 3 bases, with 9 bases between. This CDR3 is 14 amino acids long. The CDR3 DNA follows: TGTGCCATCAGTGAGTCTAACAGTGACTACGAGCAGTACTTC. This encodes CAISESNSDYEQYF.

On this clone: The junction and the germline gene differ at one end; a read error may be behind it. V gene TRBV19 combines with J gene TRBJ2-7; 7 bases line up with TRBD2. The CDR3 totals 14 residues. The germline CDR1 and CDR2 sequences are LNHDA and SQIVND (reference sequence). CDR3 amino acids: CTSSTSGGSYEQYF. In DNA, the CDR3 is TGTACCAGTAGTACCTCGGGGGGCTCCTACGAGCAGTACTTC.

This rearrangement joins TRBV24-1 to TRBJ2-2; D unresolved. The V gene lost 2 bases and the J gene lost 5 bases, with 17 bases spanning the gap. There are 17 residues in the CDR3. Per the germline V gene, CDR1 is KGHDR and CDR2 is SFDVKD. CDR3 nucleotide sequence: TGTGCCACCAGTGATTCCCCCTCGGGTGTGCCTACCGGGGAGCTGTTTTTT. Translated, it gives CATSDSPSGVPTGELFF.

The V call is TRBV5-6, the J call TRBJ1-4; 9 nucleotides align to TRBD1. The CDR3 runs to 15 residues. J gave up 7 bases and V 3 bases, and 7 bases lay outside the gene matches. The germline CDR1 and CDR2 sequences are SGHDT and YYEEEE. CDR3 sequence (DNA): TGTGCCAGCAGCTCACGGACAGGGGTGCGTGAAAAACTGTTTTTT. Protein sequence: CASSSRTGVREKLFF.

This clone was found once. V usage is TRBV19 and J usage is TRBJ1-2; no definite D call. The germline V gene has CDR1 LNHDA and CDR2 SQIVND (reference sequence). Trimming took 3 bases from V and 0 from J, leaving 11 bases between them. This CDR3 spans 15 amino acids. CDR3 sequence reads: CASSMNPSTNYGYTF. The CDR3 bases are TGTGCCAGTAGTATGAATCCGAGTACTAACTATGGCTACACCTTC.

The chain has TRBV6-5 and TRBJ2-2, with D possibly matching TRBD1 (6 bases). Trimming took off 7 bases at V and 2 bases at J, with 14 bases between the two ends. Germline CDR1 reads MNHEY; CDR2 reads SVGAGI. The CDR3 is 15 amino acids. This chain's CDR3 is CASTDPGQNTGELFF. CDR3 bases: TGTGCCAGCACAGACCCGGGACAAAACACCGGGGAGCTGTTTTTT.

The V and J genes are TRBV7-2 and TRBJ1-6; 10 bases map to TRBD1. The CDR3 spans 15 residues. With 5 bases clipped from V and 7 bases from J, the junction kept 5 bases outside the gene matches. CDR1 and CDR2 (germline): SGHTA, FQGNSA. The CDR3 DNA sequence: TGTGCCAGCAGCGGACAGGGGGGAGGGAATTCACCCCTCCACTTT. It codes for CASSGQGGGNSPLHF.

The V call is TRBV4-1, the J call TRBJ1-5; weak D call: TRBD1 (5 bases). V lost 4 bases, J lost 3 bases, and 10 bases lay in between. The CDR3 contains 14 residues. The germline CDR1 and CDR2 sequences are MGHRA and YSYEKL. CDR3 coding DNA: TGCGCCAGCAGCCCCTGGGGGGACAATCAGCCCCAGCATTTT. As protein: CASSPWGDNQPQHF.

The chain has TRBV28 and TRBJ1-6; D is uncertain. The CDR3 has 15 amino acids. Trimming took off 6 bases at V and 7 bases at J, with 16 bases between the two ends. Germline assignment: CDR1 MDHEN and CDR2 SYDVKM. CDR3 nucleotide sequence: TGTGCCAGCAGCAACCCTTCAGTTATCAATTCACCCCTCCACTTT. Translated: CASSNPSVINSPLHF.

The J gene is TRBJ2-3, the V gene TRBV29-1; tentative D call: TRBD1 (5 bases). Germline-derived CDR1 and CDR2 are SQVTM and ANQGSEA. Between the trimmed V and J ends, which lost 4 bases and 0 bases, there was a span of 17 bases. This CDR3 comprises 16 residues. CDR3 sequence (DNA): TGCAGCGTTGTTAAGGACACCGTCCGTAGCACAGATACGCAGTATTTT. Residues: CSVVKDTVRSTDTQYF.

The V and J genes are TRBV7-9 and TRBJ2-7; possibly TRBD1 for D (6 bases). Trimming pared 5 bases from V and 3 bases from J, leaving 11 bases between. The germline V gene encodes CDR1 SEHNR and CDR2 FQNEAQ (reference sequence). CDR3 length equals 13 residues. For the CDR3, the DNA is TGTGCCAGCAGCATGACACAGGGCTACGAGCAGTACTTC. Its protein product is CASSMTQGYEQYF.

This clone was counted between two and nine times. The genes are TRBV20-1 and TRBJ2-7, with TRBD2 matching over 7 bases. CDR1 is DFQATT and CDR2 is SNEGSKA in the germline V gene (reference sequence). CDR3 size: 15 residues. After removal of 3 bases from V and 3 bases from J, the junction contained 11 bases not matched to a gene. The CDR3 nucleotides read TGCAGTGCTAGTGATATAGCGGGCCTAGACTACGAGCAGTACTTC. This codes for CSASDIAGLDYEQYF.

The chain links TRBV7-9 to TRBJ2-2, with 11 positions matching TRBD1. The germline CDR1 and CDR2 sequences are SEHNR and FQNEAQ (reference sequence). V gave up 4 bases and J gave up 6 bases; unmatched junction bases: 4. This CDR3 region has 15 residues. For the CDR3, the DNA is TGTGCCAGCAGCTCCGGGACAGGGGGTCCCGGGGAGCTGTTTTTT. Amino acid sequence: CASSSGTGGPGELFF.

The chain couples TRBV10-3 to TRBJ2-3; no firm D call. V was trimmed by 8 bases and J by 4 bases, leaving 19 bases between them. CDR1 and CDR2 from the germline V gene are ENHRY and SYGVKD. This CDR3 has 15 residues. Here the CDR3 reads CAIGGGDGVSDTQYF. CDR3 bases: TGTGCCATCGGCGGCGGAGATGGCGTGTCAGATACGCAGTATTTT.